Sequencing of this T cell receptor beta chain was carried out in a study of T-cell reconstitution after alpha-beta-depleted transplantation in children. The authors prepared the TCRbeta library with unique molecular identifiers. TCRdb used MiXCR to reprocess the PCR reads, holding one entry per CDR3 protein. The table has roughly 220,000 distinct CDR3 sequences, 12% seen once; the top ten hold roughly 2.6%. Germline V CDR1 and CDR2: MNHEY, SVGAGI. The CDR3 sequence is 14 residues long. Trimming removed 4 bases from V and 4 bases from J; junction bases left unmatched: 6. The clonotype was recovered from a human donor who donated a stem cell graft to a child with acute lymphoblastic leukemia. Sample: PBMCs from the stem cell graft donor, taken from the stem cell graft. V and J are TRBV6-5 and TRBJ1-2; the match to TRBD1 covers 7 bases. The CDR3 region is CASSFTGEGYGYTF. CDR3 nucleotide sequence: TGTGCCAGCAGTTTCACAGGGGAGGGCTATGGCTACACCTTC.